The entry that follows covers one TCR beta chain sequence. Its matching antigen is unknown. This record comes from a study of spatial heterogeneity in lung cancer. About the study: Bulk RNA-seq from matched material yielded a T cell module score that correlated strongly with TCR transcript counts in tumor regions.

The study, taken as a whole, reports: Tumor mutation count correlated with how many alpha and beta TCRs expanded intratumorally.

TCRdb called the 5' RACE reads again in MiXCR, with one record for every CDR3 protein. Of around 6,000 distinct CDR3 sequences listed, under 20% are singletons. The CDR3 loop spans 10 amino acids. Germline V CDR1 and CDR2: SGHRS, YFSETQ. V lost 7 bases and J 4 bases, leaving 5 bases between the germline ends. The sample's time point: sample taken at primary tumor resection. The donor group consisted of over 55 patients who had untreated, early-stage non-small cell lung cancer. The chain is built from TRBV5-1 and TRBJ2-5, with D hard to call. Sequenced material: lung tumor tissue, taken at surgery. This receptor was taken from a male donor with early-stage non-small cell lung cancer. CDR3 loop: CASPGETQYF. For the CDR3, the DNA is TGCGCCAGCCCAGGAGAGACCCAGTACTTC.